This T cell receptor beta chain was identified in a study of T cells after yellow fever vaccination. Study results and limitations: Secondary responses were weaker yet peaked faster, day 5 versus 15.

The CDR3 has 12 residues. Looked up from germline, CDR1 is SGHRS and CDR2 is YFSETQ. J lost 6 bases, V lost 4 bases, and 4 bases had no gene match. In its sample, this clonotype was seen many times. Its antigen is not identified. TCRdb itself ran the 5' RACE reads through MiXCR, one entry per CDR3 protein. The repertoire holds some 350,000 distinct CDR3 sequences, with 6.2% as singletons. The TCR was taken from a man younger than 45 who received the YFV17D yellow fever vaccine. The sequencing used PBMCs, collected 5 days after the yellow fever booster vaccination. The V call is TRBV5-1, the J call TRBJ2-7; 7 bases align to TRBD1. The CDR3 DNA is TGCGCCAGCAGCCTCACAGGGGCCGAGCAGTACTTC. It specifies CASSLTGAEQYF.